One sample yielded the 11 T cell receptor beta chains listed below, sequenced in a study of T cells after posttransplantation cyclophosphamide. Sequenced by immunoSEQ multiplex PCR; TCRdb stores in-frame clones only, minus some. This record lists more than 40,000 clones, none seen once only, and the top ten clones contain roughly 2.4%. The sample taken for sequencing was PBMCs. These receptors were taken from a man aged 40-50 years in good health, CMV-negative, and a related stem cell transplant donor.

This clone has a count of ten or more. The chain uses TRBV7-2 and TRBJ2-3, with D unresolved. Trimming stripped 0 bases from V and 6 bases from J, with 10 bases between. Per germline, CDR1 SGHTA and CDR2 FQGNSA. The CDR3 consists of 14 residues. CDR3 DNA sequence: TGTGCCAGCAGCTTAGCGCGAACTACGGATACGCAGTATTTT. Its translation is CASSLARTTDTQYF.

V is TRBV6-1 and J is TRBJ2-7, with 11 bases lining up with TRBD2. Unmatched junction bases numbered 6, after V lost 6 bases and J lost 2 bases. The CDR3 contains 15 residues. Germline loops: CDR1 MNHNS, CDR2 SASEGT. CDR3 in DNA: TGTGCCAGCAGAGAGGGACTAGCGGAAACCTACGAGCAGTACTTC. This sequence encodes CASREGLAETYEQYF.

At least ten counts were recorded for this clone. V usage is TRBV7-9 and J usage is TRBJ2-1; D is possibly TRBD2 (7 bases). V lost 6 bases to trimming and J lost 4 bases, with 10 bases between them. CDR1 SEHNR and CDR2 FQNEAQ come from the germline V gene (reference sequence). This CDR3 comprises 13 residues. The CDR3 here is CASSGGAYNEQFF. Here the CDR3 DNA reads TGTGCCAGCAGTGGGGGGGCTTACAATGAGCAGTTCTTC.

Many counts were recorded for this clone. V is TRBV11-2 and J is TRBJ2-7; tentatively, D is TRBD1 (5 bases). The germline V gene encodes CDR1 SGHAT and CDR2 FQNNGV. The CDR3 runs 16 residues. With 1 base removed from V and 3 bases from J, the gap between germline ends came to 16 bases. CDR3 coding DNA: TGTGCCAGCAGCTTAGCTGGGGCAGCGACGTACTACGAGCAGTACTTC. Its translation: CASSLAGAATYYEQYF. Full variable domain (missing parts from reference TRBV11-2 and TRBJ2-7): EAGVAQSPRYKIIEKRQSVAFWCNPISGHATLYWYQQILGQGPKLLIQFQNNGVVDDSQLPKDRFSAERLKGVDSTLKIQPAKLEDSAVYLCASSLAGAATYYEQYFGPGTRLTVT.

At least ten counts were recorded for this clone. The V call is TRBV27, the J call TRBJ2-7; 11 bases are shared with TRBD2. The CDR3 is made up of 19 amino acids. Looked up from germline, CDR1 is MNHEY and CDR2 is SMNVEV (reference sequence). With 4 bases clipped from V and 4 bases from J, the junction kept 18 bases outside the gene matches. For the CDR3, the DNA is TGTGCCAGCAGTTCCCAACCGGGACTAGCGGACCGATTGAGGTACGAGCAGTACTTC. Protein product: CASSSQPGLADRLRYEQYF.

This clone was seen ten or more times. The chain has TRBV7-2 and TRBJ2-3, with TRBD1 identical over 9 bases. The CDR3 totals 13 residues. Germline CDR1 reads SGHTA; CDR2 reads FQGNSA. J lost 10 bases, V lost 4 bases, and 6 bases had no gene match. CDR3 sequence reads: CASSSETGGSQYF. CDR3 nucleotides: TGTGCCAGCAGCTCAGAGACAGGGGGTTCGCAGTATTTT.

This clone was seen ten or more times. The chain combines TRBV5-1 with TRBJ2-2, with 8 positions matching TRBD1. Trimming at V came to 5 bases and at J to 5 bases, leaving 11 bases not matched to a gene. Looked up from germline, CDR1 is SGHRS and CDR2 is YFSETQ. CDR3 length: 16 residues. The CDR3 reads CASSRTGGSGTGELFF. The DNA for the CDR3 is TGCGCCAGCAGTAGAACAGGGGGGAGCGGGACCGGGGAGCTGTTTTTT. Full variable domain (remainder filled in from reference TRBV5-1 and TRBJ2-2): KAGVTQTPRYLIKTRGQQVTLSCSPISGHRSVSWYQQTPGQGLQFLFEYFSETQRNKGNFPGRFSGRQFSNSRSEMNVSTLELGDSALYLCASSRTGGSGTGELFFGEGSRLTVL.

In its sample, this clone was seen many times. V is TRBV5-5 and J is TRBJ2-7, with 7 bases lining up with TRBD2. Germline CDR1 reads SGHKS; CDR2 reads YYEKEE (reference sequence). With 0 bases clipped from V and 2 bases from J, the junction kept 2 bases outside the gene matches. This CDR3 comprises 14 residues. CDR3 DNA: TGTGCCAGCAGCTTGGTTGCGGGAGCCTACGAGCAGTACTTC. Its protein product is CASSLVAGAYEQYF.

This clone was seen at least ten times. The chain joins TRBV4-1 to TRBJ2-3; unclear D gene. Germline V CDR1 and CDR2: MGHRA, YSYEKL. This CDR3 region has 12 residues. V shed 1 base and J shed 9 bases, with 8 bases lying between them. CDR3 residues: CASSQVGWTQYF. The CDR3 coding sequence is TGCGCCAGCAGCCAAGTCGGGTGGACGCAGTATTTT.

This clone was detected ten times or more. The CDR3 DNA reads as TGTGCCTGGGCTGCTAGCGGCTCCTACAATGAGCAGTTCTTC. This sequence encodes CAWAASGSYNEQFF. The V and J genes are TRBV30 and TRBJ2-1; 7 positions agree with TRBD2. Germline assignment: CDR1 GTSNPN and CDR2 SVGIG (reference sequence). This CDR3 is built from 14 residues. With V trimmed by 5 bases and J by 0 bases, 4 bases remained unmatched.

This clone appeared many times. The chain employs TRBV7-3 and TRBJ2-5, with TRBD2 matching over 7 bases. The trim removed 5 bases at V and 3 bases at J, leaving 12 bases unmatched. The CDR3 covers 16 residues. Germline values: CDR1 SGHTA, CDR2 FQGTGA. CDR3 DNA: TGTGCCAGCAGCGCTGGGGGAGGGCGGGTGAAAGAGACCCAGTACTTC. Residues: CASSAGGGRVKETQYF.